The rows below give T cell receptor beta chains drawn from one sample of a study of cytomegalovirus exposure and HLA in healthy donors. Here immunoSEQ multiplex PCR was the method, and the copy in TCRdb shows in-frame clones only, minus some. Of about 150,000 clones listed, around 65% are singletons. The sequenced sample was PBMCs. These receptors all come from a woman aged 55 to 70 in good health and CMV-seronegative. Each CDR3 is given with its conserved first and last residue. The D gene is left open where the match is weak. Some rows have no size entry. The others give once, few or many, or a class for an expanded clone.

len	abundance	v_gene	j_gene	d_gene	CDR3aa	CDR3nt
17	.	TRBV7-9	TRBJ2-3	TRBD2	CASSSTNPAGSTDTQYF	TGTGCCAGCAGCTCCACAAACCCAGCGGGAAGCACAGATACGCAGTATTTT
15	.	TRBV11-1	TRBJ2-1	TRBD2	CASRLGTSGQNEQFF	TGTGCCAGCCGCCTCGGGACTAGCGGACAAAATGAGCAGTTCTTC
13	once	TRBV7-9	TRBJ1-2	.	CASNTGTLGGYTF	TGTGCCAGCAACACCGGGACACTGGGAGGCTACACCTTC
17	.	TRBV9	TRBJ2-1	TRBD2	CASSVVASGGVHNEQFF	TGTGCCAGCAGCGTCGTCGCTAGCGGGGGGGTCCACAATGAGCAGTTCTTC
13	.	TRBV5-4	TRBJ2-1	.	CASSAAPPNEQFF	TGTGCCAGCAGCGCGGCCCCCCCCAATGAGCAGTTCTTC
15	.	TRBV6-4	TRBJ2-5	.	CASKRFSRTVETQYF	TGTGCCAGCAAAAGGTTTAGTAGGACAGTGGAGACCCAGTACTTC
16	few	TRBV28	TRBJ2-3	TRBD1	CASSLPPGTGTDTQYF	TGTGCCAGCAGTCTCCCCCCCGGGACAGGGACAGATACGCAGTATTTT
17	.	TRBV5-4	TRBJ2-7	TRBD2	CASSPSAGLAGGYEQYF	TGTGCCAGCAGCCCTTCGGCGGGACTAGCGGGAGGTTACGAGCAGTACTTC
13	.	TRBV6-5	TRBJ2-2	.	CASRLVHTGELFF	TGTGCCAGCAGGCTAGTCCACACCGGGGAGCTGTTTTTT
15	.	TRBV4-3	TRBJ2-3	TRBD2	CASSQVREKGDTQYF	TGCGCCAGCAGCCAAGTGCGGGAGAAGGGGGATACGCAGTATTTT
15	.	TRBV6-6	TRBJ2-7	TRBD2	CASSYRGLADYEQYF	TGTGCCAGCAGTTACCGAGGACTAGCGGACTACGAGCAGTACTTC
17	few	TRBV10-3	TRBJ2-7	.	CAISELSFRLGHYEQYF	TGTGCCATCAGTGAACTTTCCTTTAGACTAGGACACTACGAGCAGTACTTC
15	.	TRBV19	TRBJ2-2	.	CASSAAGTKIGELFF	TGTGCCAGTAGTGCCGCCGGGACAAAAATAGGGGAGCTGTTTTTT
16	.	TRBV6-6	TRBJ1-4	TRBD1	CASSYPNRGQGEKLFF	TGTGCCAGCAGTTACCCTAACAGGGGGCAGGGGGAAAAACTGTTTTTT
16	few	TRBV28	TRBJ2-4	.	CASSVIGTLAKNIQYF	TGTGCCAGCAGCGTTATAGGGACTTTAGCCAAAAACATTCAGTACTTC
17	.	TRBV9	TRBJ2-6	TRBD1	CASNDGTGSDGANVLTF	TGTGCCAGCAACGACGGGACAGGGTCAGATGGGGCCAACGTCCTGACTTTC
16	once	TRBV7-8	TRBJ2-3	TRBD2	CASSLAVGRGTDTQYF	TGTGCCAGCAGCTTAGCGGTCGGGAGGGGCACAGATACGCAGTATTTT
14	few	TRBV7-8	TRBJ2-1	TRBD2	CASSLGTSYNEQFF	TGTGCCAGCAGCTTAGGGACTAGCTACAATGAGCAGTTCTTC
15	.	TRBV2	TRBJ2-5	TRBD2	CASSRDSGRGETQYF	TGTGCCAGCAGCCGAGATAGCGGGAGAGGGGAGACCCAGTACTTC
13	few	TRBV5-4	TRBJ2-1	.	CASSFGPGNEQFF	TGTGCCAGCAGCTTCGGCCCGGGCAATGAGCAGTTCTTC
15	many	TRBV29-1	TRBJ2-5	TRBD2	CSVSSTSGRAETQYF	TGCAGCGTTTCTTCGACTAGCGGGAGGGCAGAGACCCAGTACTTC
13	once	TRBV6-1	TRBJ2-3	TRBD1	CASRDRGTDTQYF	TGTGCCAGCAGGGACAGGGGTACAGATACGCAGTATTTT
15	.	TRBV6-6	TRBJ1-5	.	CASRSSQGYGQPQHF	TGTGCCAGCAGGTCTTCTCAGGGATACGGTCAGCCCCAGCATTTT
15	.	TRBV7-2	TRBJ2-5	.	CASSLRGWEQETQYF	TGTGCCAGCAGCTTAAGGGGGTGGGAACAAGAGACCCAGTACTTC
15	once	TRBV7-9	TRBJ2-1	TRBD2	CASSSPTGLAVEQFF	TGTGCCAGCAGCTCCCCCACGGGACTAGCCGTAGAGCAGTTCTTC
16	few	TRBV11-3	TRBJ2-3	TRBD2	CASSLRLAGTTDTQYF	TGTGCCAGCAGCTTAAGGCTAGCGGGAACCACAGATACGCAGTATTTT
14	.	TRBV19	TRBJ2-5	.	CASSISITTESQYF	TGTGCCAGTAGTATATCGATCACGACGGAGTCCCAGTACTTC